This entry is about one T cell receptor beta chain. Its antigen is unidentified. The entry originates in a study of blood T cells in healthy people across ages. Study-wide results and limits: Estimated diversity that came from one million T cells was considered an underestimate. Naive T cell percentage showed a strong correlation with the diversity of TCR beta.

CDR3 size: 15 residues. J lost 9 bases, V lost 3 bases, and 9 bases had no gene match. Looked up from germline, CDR1 is SNHLY and CDR2 is FYNNEI. PCR was performed a second time for about 7 to 12 cycles using a sample-barcoded 5' primer and a J-beta primer mix. TCRdb redid the calling of the 5' RACE reads with MiXCR, one entry per CDR3 protein. Counted here are roughly 800,000 distinct CDR3 sequences, 58% occurring once; the ten biggest clones make up 20% to 25%. Samples each yielded at least 5.5 micrograms of total RNA. The specimen was blood. This clonotype was obtained from a man under 40 in good health. The chain has TRBV2 and TRBJ2-1, with TRBD2 matching 9 bases. The DNA of the CDR3 is TGTGCCAGCAGTGATTCGGCGGGGGGGTATGGTGAGCAGTTCTTC. Translated, it gives CASSDSAGGYGEQFF.